One sample yielded the 20 T cell receptor beta chains listed below, sequenced in a study of a mutant IDH1 vaccine in newly diagnosed glioma (dated by TCRdb to 2020 to 2023). The antigens these receptors bind are not known. Library creation used the immunoSEQ multiplex PCR assay. In its TCRdb copy, this immuneACCESS table keeps in-frame sequences only and misses some clones. Where compared with another copy, unresolved V genes explain less than half of these, and the others have no known cause. For this sample there are about 82,000 clones; 85% appear just once. Together, the top ten hold about 2.2% of the sample. This specimen's time point label, interpreted: week 23, last vaccination. Every vaccine dose consisted of 300 ug of a 20-mer mutant IDH1 peptide in Montanide, administered subcutaneously together with topical imiquimod. Sequences were derived from PBMCs, sampled from a glioma patient whose treatment included an IDH1 peptide vaccine. The source is a man aged 30-40 years with glioma. Some clones in this sample may be carry-over from other donors' samples.

The rearrangement links TRBV18 to TRBJ1-1; 8 bases line up with TRBD1. This CDR3 contains 15 residues. V dropped 2 bases and J dropped 4; count of bases not matched to a gene: 6. The germline V gene has CDR1 KGHSH and CDR2 LQKENI. The CDR3 loop reads CASSPVRGRSTEAFF. Here the CDR3 DNA reads TGTGCCAGCTCACCAGTCAGGGGGCGAAGCACTGAAGCTTTCTTT.

This CDR3 reads CASSRNQGTDTQYF. Written as DNA, the CDR3 is TGTGCCAGCAGCCGAAACCAGGGCACAGATACGCAGTATTTT. The chain recombines TRBV7-2 with TRBJ2-3; D is ambiguous. CDR1 is SGHTA and CDR2 is FQGNSA in the germline V gene. CDR3 length equals 14 residues. V was cut by 5 bases and J by 1 base, with 10 bases left in between. The full variable domain, rest sourced from reference TRBV7-2 and TRBJ2-3, is GAGVSQSPSNKVTEKGKDVELRCDPISGHTALYWYRQSLGQGLEFLIYFQGNSAPDKSGLPSDRFSAERTGGSVSTLTIQRTQQEDSAVYLCASSRNQGTDTQYFGPGTRLTVL.

For this clone: Within the sample, other DNA sequences also encode this same CDR3. The DNA of the CDR3 is TGCGCCAGCAGCCCCCGAGGGGAAAGCGATTGGGGGAAAGAGACCCAGTACTTC. Amino acids: CASSPRGESDWGKETQYF. The chain combines TRBV4-1 with TRBJ2-5; D tentatively reads TRBD1 or TRBD2 (5 bases each). The V gene's germline CDR1 is MGHRA and CDR2 YSYEKL. Trimming pared 4 bases from V and 3 bases from J, leaving 24 bases between. The CDR3 consists of 18 residues.

This chain uses TRBV2 with TRBJ2-5; TRBD2 agrees at 7 bases. Germline CDR1 is SNHLY and CDR2 is FYNNEI. This CDR3 is built from 14 residues. Trimming took 6 bases from V and 2 from J; bases not matched to a gene: 6. The CDR3 reads CASRGGATQETQYF. CDR3 DNA: TGTGCCAGCAGGGGAGGGGCAACTCAAGAGACCCAGTACTTC. Full variable domain (missing parts from reference TRBV2 and TRBJ2-5): EPEVTQTPSHQVTQMGQEVILRCVPISNHLYFYWYRQILGQKVEFLVSFYNNEISEKSEIFDDQFSVERPDGSNFTLKIRSTKLEDSAMYFCASRGGATQETQYFGPGTRLLVL.

The chain uses TRBV9 and TRBJ2-3, with 10 bases that match TRBD2. The CDR3 is made up of 16 amino acids. CDR1 and CDR2 (germline): SGDLS, YYNGEE. The J segment lost 6 bases and the V segment lost 2 bases, leaving 9 bases of the junction unmatched. For the CDR3, the DNA is TGTGCCAGCAGCGTCACGTCTAGCGGGGGAGAGGATACGCAGTATTTT. It is translated as CASSVTSSGGEDTQYF.

This sequence joins TRBV4-1 and TRBJ2-5, with a weak D call TRBD2 (5 bases). CDR1 is MGHRA, CDR2 YSYEKL, per germline. The CDR3 totals 12 residues. V shed 2 bases and J shed 10 bases, with 11 bases lying between them. CDR3 DNA: TGCGCCAGCAGCCAACCATTGGGAGTCCAGTACTTC. It encodes CASSQPLGVQYF.

This clone was found once. The chain is built from TRBV5-4 and TRBJ1-5, with 7 bases fitting TRBD1. This CDR3 is 14 amino acids long. V lost 4 bases, J lost 3 bases, and 4 bases stayed unmatched. Germline V CDR1 and CDR2: SGHNT, YYREEE (reference sequence). CDR3 residues: CASSQQGINQPQHF. The CDR3 coding sequence is TGTGCCAGCAGCCAACAGGGGATCAATCAGCCCCAGCATTTT.

This sequence joins TRBV11-2 and TRBJ2-1, with 8 bases fitting TRBD2. CDR3 length equals 15 residues. Germline V gene data show CDR1 as SGHAT and CDR2 as FQNNGV. V gave up 4 bases and J gave up 3 bases; unmatched junction bases: 5. The CDR3 DNA reads TGTGCCAGCAGCTCGCTTAGCGGGGACTACAATGAGCAGTTCTTC. Amino acids: CASSSLSGDYNEQFF.

The count of this clone is one. The chain has TRBV7-9 and TRBJ2-3; no clear D gene. V lost 1 base, J lost 1 base, and 6 bases lay in between. Looked up from germline, CDR1 is SEHNR and CDR2 is FQNEAQ (reference sequence). The CDR3 totals 14 residues. The CDR3 is CASSLVDGTDTQYF. CDR3 sequence (DNA): TGTGCCAGCAGCTTAGTCGACGGCACAGATACGCAGTATTTT.

The CDR3 spells CASSLALGGHTEAFF. CDR3 bases: TGCGCCAGCAGCTTGGCCTTGGGGGGTCACACTGAAGCTTTCTTT. This chain links TRBV5-1 with TRBJ1-1; possibly TRBD1 for D (5 bases). The V gene's germline CDR1 is SGHRS and CDR2 YFSETQ. This CDR3 has 15 amino acids. V lost 0 bases to trimming and J lost 3 bases, with 12 bases between them.

The J gene is TRBJ1-2, the V gene TRBV27; no reliable D call. The CDR3 extends over 15 amino acids. Trimming pared 0 bases from V and 8 bases from J, leaving 16 bases between. Germline V gives CDR1 MNHEY, CDR2 SMNVEV (reference sequence). The CDR3 is CASSLSNSGFNGYTF. In DNA, the CDR3 is TGTGCCAGCAGTTTATCGAATAGTGGCTTTAACGGCTACACCTTC.

The chain links TRBV6-1 to TRBJ1-2, with 7 bases aligning to TRBD1. The CDR3 runs 13 residues. The germline CDR1 and CDR2 sequences are MNHNS and SASEGT. Trimming cost V 10 bases and J 2 bases; bases outside gene matches: 7. The CDR3 sequence: CANSRDSNYGYTF. The CDR3 bases are TGTGCCAACAGCAGGGACAGCAACTATGGCTACACCTTC.

In its sample, this clone was seen a few times. The V gene is TRBV2, the J gene TRBJ1-5; D is uncertain. Germline CDR1 SNHLY, CDR2 FYNNEI. Trimming shortened V by 4 bases and J by 2 bases, and 9 bases separated the two germline ends. CDR3 length: 14 residues. Written as DNA, the CDR3 is TGTGCCAGCAGTGGGGAGAAGGGCAATCAGCCCCAGCATTTT. Its translation is CASSGEKGNQPQHF.

The gene calls are TRBV9 and TRBJ2-2, with D perhaps matching TRBD1 or TRBD2 (6 bases each). Germline assignment: CDR1 SGDLS and CDR2 YYNGEE. The CDR3 contains 16 residues. Between the trimmed V and J ends, which lost 0 bases and 1 base, there was a span of 10 bases. The CDR3 DNA sequence: TGTGCCAGCAGCGTAGTGGGGGGCCAGAACACCGGGGAGCTGTTTTTT. Its protein is CASSVVGGQNTGELFF.

The chain employs TRBV6-1 and TRBJ2-5; tentatively, D is TRBD2 (6 bases). The DNA end is a closer match to TRBJ2-7, so the J assignment may be wrong. This CDR3 is built from 19 residues. CDR1 and CDR2 (germline): MNHNS, SASEGT. In nucleotides, the CDR3 is TGTGCCAGCAGTGAAGTCGGAGGGGCCGAATCGAGACGAGACTACGAGCAGTACTTC. This encodes CASSEVGGAESRRDYEQYF.

The chain recombines TRBV5-1 with TRBJ2-3; 8 bases align to TRBD1. V shed 4 bases and J 2 bases; nucleotides not matched to a gene: 6. Germline CDR1 is SGHRS and CDR2 is YFSETQ. The CDR3 contains 15 residues. DNA for the CDR3: TGCGCCAGCAGCCAGGGACAGGTCCTCACAGATACGCAGTATTTT. Residues: CASSQGQVLTDTQYF.

The chain couples TRBV5-1 to TRBJ2-5; 8 nucleotides agree with TRBD2. Germline V gene data show CDR1 as SGHRS and CDR2 as YFSETQ. This CDR3 is 15 amino acids long. The trim removed 4 bases at V and 2 bases at J, leaving 7 bases unmatched. Here the CDR3 reads CASSPGTSSQETQYF. The CDR3 DNA is TGCGCCAGCAGCCCGGGGACTAGTTCTCAAGAGACCCAGTACTTC.

The chain couples TRBV28 to TRBJ1-2; a possible D gene is TRBD1 (6 bases). The CDR3 extends over 13 amino acids. Trimming removed 7 bases from V and 10 bases from J, with 19 bases in between. Germline loops: CDR1 MDHEN, CDR2 SYDVKM. The chain's CDR3 is CASTSGGGLVYTF. The CDR3 nucleotides read TGTGCCAGCACCTCTGGGGGGGGCCTCGTCTACACCTTC.

The chain combines TRBV5-1 with TRBJ1-2; TRBD1 might be the D (5 bases). With 0 bases removed from V and 0 bases from J, the gap between germline ends came to 9 bases. Germline CDR1 and CDR2: SGHRS and YFSETQ. The CDR3 has 15 amino acids. CDR3 nucleotides: TGCGCCAGCAGCTTGGGAGGGGTCCCTAACTATGGCTACACCTTC. It translates to CASSLGGVPNYGYTF.

The chain is built from TRBV5-1 and TRBJ2-7; D uncertain. V was shortened by 4 bases and J by 4 bases, with 18 bases between the two germline ends. This CDR3 comprises 15 residues. Germline V gene data show CDR1 as SGHRS and CDR2 as YFSETQ. CDR3 in amino acids: CASSSLRSNPYEQYF. The CDR3 DNA is TGCGCCAGCAGCAGCCTCCGGTCAAACCCGTACGAGCAGTACTTC.